This is a list of T cell receptor beta chains from one sample in a study of shared clonotypes between healthy human individuals. Measured with immunoSEQ multiplex PCR; TCRdb has only the in-frame clones, and not every one. The sample includes about 2 million clones, roughly 94% of them seen just once. The sequenced material came from naive CD8+ T cells sorted from blood. The origin of the receptors is a man aged 18-30 years in good health. CDR3s include the opening cysteine and the closing phenylalanine or tryptophan. A D gene is named only where the DNA matches it firmly. The size of a clone is reported for some rows only, either as once, few or many, or as a class for expanded clones.

size: .
J: TRBJ1-1
V: TRBV7-9
D: .
DNA: TGTGCCAGCAGCTTAGAACCGCCGTACACTGAAGCTTTCTTT
CDR3: CASSLEPPYTEAFF

size: .
J: TRBJ2-2
V: TRBV2
D: .
DNA: TGTGCCAGCATTGGTCCCCCCGCCCATAGATCGATCGAGGAGCTGTTTTTT
CDR3: CASIGPPAHRSIEELFF

size: .
J: TRBJ2-7
V: TRBV5-1
D: TRBD2
DNA: TGCGCCAGCAGCTTGGCACCTAGCGGGGCCTCCTACGAGCAGTACTTC
CDR3: CASSLAPSGASYEQYF

size: .
J: TRBJ2-2
V: TRBV29-1
D: .
DNA: TGCAGCGTTGTGGCCGGGGAGCTGTTTTTT
CDR3: CSVVAGELFF

size: .
J: TRBJ2-1
V: TRBV11-2
D: .
DNA: TGTGCCAGCACCATCTACGGGTCGTTCAGGGGCGGTGAGCAGTTCTTC
CDR3: CASTIYGSFRGGEQFF

size: .
J: TRBJ2-7
V: TRBV11-2
D: TRBD1
DNA: TGTGCCAGCAGCTATCAACAGGGGCCGGTATACGAGCAGTACTTC
CDR3: CASSYQQGPVYEQYF

size: .
J: TRBJ2-7
V: TRBV7-9
D: .
DNA: TGTGCCAGCAGCCCGGGGGACAGAGAAGAGCAGTACTTC
CDR3: CASSPGDREEQYF

size: .
J: TRBJ2-2
V: TRBV29-1
D: TRBD1
DNA: TGCAGCGTTGAAGATTGGGGGACAGGGTCGAACACCGGGGAGCTGTTTTTT
CDR3: CSVEDWGTGSNTGELFF

size: .
J: TRBJ2-3
V: TRBV7-6
D: TRBD2
DNA: TGTGCCAGCAGCTTGACTAGCGGGGTAACAGATACGCAGTATTTT
CDR3: CASSLTSGVTDTQYF

size: .
J: TRBJ2-1
V: TRBV7-9
D: TRBD2
DNA: TGTGCCAGCAGCTGGACTAGCGGGAGACTAATCTCCTACAATGAGCAGTTCTTC
CDR3: CASSWTSGRLISYNEQFF

size: .
J: TRBJ2-7
V: TRBV25-1
D: TRBD2
DNA: TGTGCCAGCAGTGGATTTCCTAGCGGGACCACCTACGAGCAGTACTTC
CDR3: CASSGFPSGTTYEQYF

size: .
J: TRBJ2-7
V: TRBV4-1
D: .
DNA: TGCGCCAGCAGCCAAGAGGCTGCGGGCGAGCAGTACTTC
CDR3: CASSQEAAGEQYF

size: once
J: TRBJ2-7
V: TRBV29-1
D: .
DNA: TGCAGCGTTGAAGGTCTGGGAGGGGGCACGGGCTACGAGCAGTACTTC
CDR3: CSVEGLGGGTGYEQYF

size: .
J: TRBJ1-1
V: TRBV5-1
D: .
DNA: TGCGCCAGCAGCCTTCTACTCGGGGCGAATACTGAAGCTTTCTTT
CDR3: CASSLLLGANTEAFF

size: .
J: TRBJ2-5
V: TRBV6-5
D: .
DNA: TGTGCCAGCAGTTACTCGATTGTGGGACTCCAAGAGACCCAGTACTTC
CDR3: CASSYSIVGLQETQYF

size: .
J: TRBJ1-2
V: TRBV5-4
D: .
DNA: TGTGCCAGCAGCCGCCAAGGGACGGATTATGGCTACACCTTC
CDR3: CASSRQGTDYGYTF

size: .
J: TRBJ2-1
V: TRBV5-1
D: .
DNA: TGCGCCAGCAGCTTGATGTCAGATCTTGATGAGCAGTTCTTC
CDR3: CASSLMSDLDEQFF

size: .
J: TRBJ2-7
V: TRBV2
D: .
DNA: TGTGCCAGCAGTTTCAGCTCCTACGAGCAGTACTTC
CDR3: CASSFSSYEQYF

size: .
J: TRBJ2-7
V: TRBV7-9
D: TRBD1
DNA: TGTGCCAGCAGCACCGGGACAGGGGACGAGCAGTACTTC
CDR3: CASSTGTGDEQYF

size: .
J: TRBJ2-3
V: TRBV7-8
D: .
DNA: TGTGCCAGCAGCTTTTGGGCAGATACGCAGTATTTT
CDR3: CASSFWADTQYF

size: .
J: TRBJ1-3
V: TRBV5-4
D: .
DNA: TGTGCCAGCAGCTTGGAAGGGGCGAGCTCTGGAAACACCATATATTTT
CDR3: CASSLEGASSGNTIYF

size: .
J: TRBJ2-5
V: TRBV6-6
D: .
DNA: TGTGCCAGCAGTGACCTACGTGGGACCCAGTACTTC
CDR3: CASSDLRGTQYF

size: .
J: TRBJ1-1
V: TRBV19
D: .
DNA: TGTGCCAGTAGTATAGACGGGTCTAGTGGGACTGAAGCTTTCTTT
CDR3: CASSIDGSSGTEAFF

size: .
J: TRBJ1-4
V: TRBV28
D: .
DNA: TGTGCCAGCAGTTTATCAGGAGGAAATGAAAAACTGTTTTTT
CDR3: CASSLSGGNEKLFF

size: .
J: TRBJ2-2
V: TRBV27
D: TRBD2
DNA: TGTGCCAGCAGTTTAGGAGATCCGGGACTAGCGGGACCCAACACCGGGGAGCTGTTTTTT
CDR3: CASSLGDPGLAGPNTGELFF

size: .
J: TRBJ2-7
V: TRBV4-1
D: .
DNA: TGCGCCAGCAGCCAGGCTGAGGCGTACGAGCAGTACTTC
CDR3: CASSQAEAYEQYF

size: .
J: TRBJ2-7
V: TRBV30
D: TRBD1
DNA: TGTGCCTGGGGACAGGGAGTCGACTACGAGCAGTACTTC
CDR3: CAWGQGVDYEQYF

size: .
J: TRBJ2-7
V: TRBV7-9
D: TRBD1
DNA: TGTGCCAGCAGCAGGACAGGGCCATCCTACGAGCAGTACTTC
CDR3: CASSRTGPSYEQYF

size: .
J: TRBJ2-5
V: TRBV7-9
D: .
DNA: TGTGCCAGCAGCCCGGACAGATTGACCCAGTACTTC
CDR3: CASSPDRLTQYF

size: once
J: TRBJ2-1
V: TRBV5-1
D: .
DNA: TGCGCCAGCAGCTTGGCCGAGCTACAGACATCCTACAATGAGCAGTTCTTC
CDR3: CASSLAELQTSYNEQFF

size: .
J: TRBJ1-2
V: TRBV27
D: TRBD1
DNA: TGTGCCAGCAGTGCGGACAGGGAGGTTAACTATGGCTACACCTTC
CDR3: CASSADREVNYGYTF

size: .
J: TRBJ1-1
V: TRBV29-1
D: .
DNA: TGCAGCGTTCGTACGAACACTGAAGCTTTCTTT
CDR3: CSVRTNTEAFF

size: .
J: TRBJ1-2
V: TRBV5-4
D: .
DNA: TGTGCCAGCAGCGATGGAGGCCCGGGACACGCTTATGGCTACACCTTC
CDR3: CASSDGGPGHAYGYTF

size: once
J: TRBJ2-7
V: TRBV27
D: TRBD2
DNA: TGTGCCACCGGACTAGCGGGAGACGAGCAGTACTTC
CDR3: CATGLAGDEQYF

size: .
J: TRBJ2-7
V: TRBV29-1
D: TRBD1
DNA: TGCAGCGTTGAAGACGGGACAGGGGGATCCTACGAGCAGTACTTC
CDR3: CSVEDGTGGSYEQYF

size: .
J: TRBJ2-3
V: TRBV27
D: TRBD2
DNA: TGTGCCAGCAGACCTGTGGAGCGGGGGGGCACAGATACGCAGTATTTT
CDR3: CASRPVERGGTDTQYF

size: .
J: TRBJ2-1
V: TRBV25-1
D: TRBD2
DNA: TGTGCCAGCATGGGGACTAGCGGGAGGTTCAGGAATGAGCAGTTCTTC
CDR3: CASMGTSGRFRNEQFF

size: once
J: TRBJ2-7
V: TRBV6-1
D: .
DNA: TGTGCCAGCAGTGAAGTGGGGCGCGGGTACGAGCAGTACTTC
CDR3: CASSEVGRGYEQYF

size: .
J: TRBJ2-1
V: TRBV4-3
D: .
DNA: TGCGCCAGCAGCCAGAGGGGGAACTACAATGAGCAGTTCTTC
CDR3: CASSQRGNYNEQFF

size: .
J: TRBJ1-1
V: TRBV6-6
D: .
DNA: TGTGCCAGCAGTTACTCGGGAGGGGGCACTGAAGCTTTCTTT
CDR3: CASSYSGGGTEAFF

size: .
J: TRBJ2-7
V: TRBV6-5
D: .
DNA: TGTGCCAGCAGTTACTTGGGGCACGGCTCCTACGAGCAGTACTTC
CDR3: CASSYLGHGSYEQYF

size: .
J: TRBJ2-6
V: TRBV27
D: TRBD1
DNA: TGTGCCAGCAGTCCACGGACAGGGGGGGGCTCTGGGGCCAACGTCCTGACTTTC
CDR3: CASSPRTGGGSGANVLTF

size: .
J: TRBJ2-1
V: TRBV11-2
D: .
DNA: TGTGCCAGCACGTTGAGGGGGGCGTACAATGAGCAGTTCTTC
CDR3: CASTLRGAYNEQFF

size: .
J: TRBJ2-4
V: TRBV2
D: .
DNA: TGTGCCAGCAACTTCAAGACTCAGGGATCCAAAAACATTCAGTACTTC
CDR3: CASNFKTQGSKNIQYF

size: .
J: TRBJ1-6
V: TRBV27
D: TRBD1
DNA: TGTGCCAGCAGTTTATGGGACAGCAATTCACCCCTCCACTTT
CDR3: CASSLWDSNSPLHF

size: .
J: TRBJ2-3
V: TRBV7-8
D: .
DNA: TGTGCCTACGCGTCAGGGGTCACAGATACGCAGTATTTT
CDR3: CAYASGVTDTQYF